The next 13 T cell receptor beta chains were all read from a single sample in a study of graft-versus-host responses after intestinal transplantation. The protocol was immunoSEQ multiplex PCR, while the TCRdb copy is restricted to in-frame clones and leaves out a portion. This table holds about 15,000 clones, approximately 62% found once. Graft samples were processed, releasing intraepithelial and lamina propria lymphocytes. The starting material was ileum tissue, obtained 524 days after transplant. Receptor source: a human patient who received an intestinal transplant, so some T cells may come from the graft donor.

This clone was observed a single time. The chain links TRBV4-1 to TRBJ1-1, with D perhaps matching TRBD1 (6 bases). V was clipped by 0 bases and J by 5 bases, with 16 bases between them. Germline CDR1 is MGHRA and CDR2 is YSYEKL. The length of the CDR3 is 16 residues. The DNA of the CDR3 is TGCGCCAGCAGCCAAGATAACTCCAGGGGAGTTACTGAAGCTTTCTTT. It codes for CASSQDNSRGVTEAFF.

The CDR3 protein is CASSEATGQNEKLFF. Written as DNA, the CDR3 is TGTGCCAGCAGTGAAGCCACAGGCCAAAATGAAAAACTGTTTTTT. The chain is built from TRBV6-1 and TRBJ1-4; tentative D call: TRBD1 (5 bases). Deletions cut 0 bases from V and 5 bases from J, with 10 bases between. Germline CDR1 reads MNHNS; CDR2 reads SASEGT. The CDR3 length is 15 residues.

The chain joins TRBV4-3 to TRBJ2-7; possible D gene TRBD2, 5 bases. This CDR3 has 15 amino acids. CDR1 LGHNA and CDR2 YSLEER come from the germline V gene. Trimming removed 1 base from V and 6 bases from J, with 16 bases in between. The CDR3 DNA follows: TGCGCCAGCAGCCAAGGCGGTAGGTCGGAGGCCGAGCAGTACTTC. Translating it yields CASSQGGRSEAEQYF.

This clone was counted between two and nine times. The gene calls are TRBV11-2 and TRBJ1-6; TRBD1 might be the D (6 bases). V lost 3 bases and J lost 0, with 12 bases in between. From germline, CDR1 is SGHAT and CDR2 FQNNGV. The CDR3 length is 17 residues. The CDR3 DNA sequence: TGTGCCAGCAGCTTTTTAGGACAGAGCTCCTATAATTCACCCCTCCACTTT. As protein: CASSFLGQSSYNSPLHF.

The chain carries TRBV30 and TRBJ2-4; no clear D. The V and J ends lost 0 bases and 0 bases respectively, with 9 bases between them. The CDR3 covers 15 residues. Germline CDR1 GTSNPN, CDR2 SVGIG (reference sequence). CDR3 DNA sequence: TGTGCCTGGAGTGTACTCCCCCTAGCCAAAAACATTCAGTACTTC. This sequence encodes CAWSVLPLAKNIQYF.

This clone was picked up a small number of times. This rearrangement joins TRBV19 to TRBJ1-5, with TRBD1 matching 9 bases. The CDR3 length is 16 residues. V lost 5 bases to trimming and J lost 9 bases; unmatched junction nucleotides: 14. Germline lookup yields CDR1 LNHDA and CDR2 SQIVND (reference sequence). The CDR3 spells CASSERTGVAFRPQHF. The CDR3 nucleotides are TGTGCCAGTAGTGAGCGGACAGGGGTAGCGTTTCGGCCCCAGCATTTT.

The chain links TRBV7-6 to TRBJ1-3; D is undetermined. Germline-derived CDR1 and CDR2 are SGHVS and FNYEAQ. V dropped 1 base and J dropped 0 bases, with 13 bases sitting between them. CDR3 length equals 17 residues. CDR3 residues: CASSLVRLRFSGNTIYF. As DNA, the CDR3 is TGTGCCAGCAGCTTAGTTCGTTTGAGGTTCTCTGGAAACACCATATATTTT.

The chain combines TRBV29-1 with TRBJ1-1, with D tentatively TRBD1 (5 bases). V was pared by 4 bases and J by 4 bases, with 16 bases between. Germline assignment: CDR1 SQVTM and CDR2 ANQGSEA. The CDR3 totals 14 residues. The CDR3 loop reads CSVGGVGRSTEAFF. The CDR3 coding sequence is TGCAGCGTTGGGGGGGTCGGACGAAGCACTGAAGCTTTCTTT.

The sample holds a few counts of this clone. The J gene is TRBJ1-2, the V gene TRBV21-1; TRBD1, the table's D call, was not compared with the DNA. TRBV21-1 is tagged as a pseudogene. The CDR3 length is 12 residues. The CDR3 region is CASSNRDYGYTF. CDR3 sequence (DNA): TGTGCCAGCAGCAACAGGGACTATGGCTACACCTTC.

The chain carries TRBV19 and TRBJ1-1; TRBD1 matches 7 bases. The CDR3 contains 15 residues. Trimming took 3 bases from V and 5 from J; bases not matched to a gene: 9. Germline loops: CDR1 LNHDA, CDR2 SQIVND (reference sequence). The DNA of the CDR3 is TGTGCCAGTAGTATGCTCAGGGGGTTGAGGACTGAAGCTTTCTTT. Encoded protein: CASSMLRGLRTEAFF.

This clone appeared once. V and J are TRBV18 and TRBJ1-2; D gene unclear. Germline V gene sequence: CDR1 KGHSH, CDR2 LQKENI. The ends were cut back, 1 base at V and 7 bases at J, with 10 bases in the middle. The CDR3 is 13 amino acids. DNA of the CDR3: TGTGCCAGCTCACCACGCAGTCTGTCTGGCTACACCTTC. Protein sequence: CASSPRSLSGYTF.

The V gene is TRBV4-3, the J gene TRBJ2-7; D may be TRBD2 (5 bases). Germline CDR1 and CDR2: LGHNA and YSLEER. Trimming shortened V by 4 bases and J by 2 bases, and 15 bases separated the two germline ends. The CDR3 runs to 15 residues. The CDR3 DNA follows: TGCGCCAGCAGCCGATCTCGGGGTTTGGCCTACGAGCAGTACTTC. This gives the protein CASSRSRGLAYEQYF.

V is TRBV4-3 and J is TRBJ2-6; maybe TRBD1 (5 bases). V gave up 0 bases and J gave up 0 bases, with 9 bases separating them. The CDR3 consists of 17 residues. Germline CDR1 LGHNA, CDR2 YSLEER. The CDR3 here is CASSQDGDSSGANVLTF. The CDR3 nucleotides read TGCGCCAGCAGCCAAGATGGCGACAGCTCTGGGGCCAACGTCCTGACTTTC.